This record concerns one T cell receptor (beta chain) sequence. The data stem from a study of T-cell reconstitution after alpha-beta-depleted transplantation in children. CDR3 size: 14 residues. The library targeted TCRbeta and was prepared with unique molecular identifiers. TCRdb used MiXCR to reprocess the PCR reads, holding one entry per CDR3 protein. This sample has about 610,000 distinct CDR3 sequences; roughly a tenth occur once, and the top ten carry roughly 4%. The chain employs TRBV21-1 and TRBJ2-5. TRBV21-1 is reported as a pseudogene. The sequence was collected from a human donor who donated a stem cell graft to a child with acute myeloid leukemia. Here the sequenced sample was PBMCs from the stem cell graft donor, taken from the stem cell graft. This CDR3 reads CASSKGVALETQYF. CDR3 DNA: TGTGCCAGCAGCAAAGGGGTGGCTTTGGAGACCCAGTACTTC.